This TCR beta chain appears in the sequencing data of a study of human T cells and chemical hapten exposure. The CDR3 has 16 residues. Looked up from germline, CDR1 is WNHNN and CDR2 is SYGVQD (reference sequence). Trimming pared 3 bases from V and 3 bases from J, leaving 17 bases between. This clonotype occurred many times. TCRdb redid the calling of the RACE reads with MiXCR, one entry per CDR3 protein. The data hold 75,000 to 100,000 distinct CDR3 sequences, with 12% observed a single time. The time point: patch test 1, 2 weeks after DPC sensitization. Specified treatment: therapeutic diphenylcyclopropenone sensitization with weekly scalp DPC.

Source: whole blood, taken in connection with sensitization to the hapten diphenylcyclopropenone (DPC). The TCR was taken from a woman aged 55 to 70 with alopecia areata. Some clones in this sample may be carry-over from other donors' samples. The J gene is TRBJ1-1, the V gene TRBV10-1; D is possibly TRBD1 (6 bases). CDR3 amino acids: CASSEGGGGRDTEAFF. The DNA of the CDR3 is TGCGCCAGCAGTGAAGGGGGGGGCGGCCGTGACACTGAAGCTTTCTTT.